The clone carrying this TCR beta chain was found once. These data originate in a study of control samples from healthy donors and cancer patients. The protocol was immunoSEQ multiplex PCR, while the TCRdb copy is restricted to in-frame clones and leaves out a portion. The sample has 71,000 or so clones, around 92% seen once. V gave up 2 bases and J gave up 5 bases; unmatched junction bases: 3. The CDR3 loop spans 15 amino acids. Germline values: CDR1 SGHTA, CDR2 FQGTGA. This chain links TRBV7-3 with TRBJ2-5; 12 bases align to TRBD2. This receptor was obtained from a man in his 60s with lung cancer. Sequencing used PBMCs. CDR3 residues: CASSLLGTSGETQYF. CDR3 nucleotides: TGTGCCAGCAGCTTATTGGGGACTAGCGGGGAGACCCAGTACTTC.